This entry lists 25 T cell receptor beta chains sequenced from one sample in a study of control samples from healthy donors and cancer patients. Measured with immunoSEQ multiplex PCR; TCRdb has only the in-frame clones, and not every one. This sample yields about 180,000 clones, of which 90% to 95% are seen a single time; about 1.5% belongs to the top ten. Sequenced: blood. The receptors derive from a woman aged 18-35 years in good health.

The chain carries TRBV5-1 and TRBJ2-5, with D perhaps TRBD1 (6 bases). Trimming pared 1 base from V and 3 bases from J, leaving 13 bases between. Germline V gene sequence: CDR1 SGHRS, CDR2 YFSETQ. This CDR3 has 15 amino acids. The CDR3 DNA is TGCGCCAGCAGCTTGTCCGGGACAAACGAAGAGACCCAGTACTTC. Encoded protein: CASSLSGTNEETQYF.

This sequence joins TRBV4-2 and TRBJ1-5; D not resolved. V lost 7 bases and J 5 bases, leaving 12 bases between the germline ends. Germline V gene data show CDR1 as LGHNA and CDR2 as YNFKEQ. The CDR3 is 13 residues long. The CDR3 nucleotides are TGTGCCAGCATGGTGTATGGTGATCAGCCCCAGCATTTT. Translating it yields CASMVYGDQPQHF.

The chain couples TRBV2 to TRBJ2-5; 8 nucleotides match TRBD2. J was trimmed by 2 bases and V by 4 bases; bases with no gene match: 15. CDR3 size: 18 residues. Germline V lookup: CDR1 SNHLY, CDR2 FYNNEI. CDR3 region: CASSGLVVTSGKQETQYF. For the CDR3, the DNA is TGTGCCAGCAGTGGGTTGGTTGTAACTAGCGGAAAACAAGAGACCCAGTACTTC.

This clone was counted between two and nine times. V is TRBV5-4 and J is TRBJ2-7; D perhaps matches TRBD2 (6 bases). V lost 4 bases and J lost 6, with 20 bases in between. This CDR3 is built from 15 residues. Germline V CDR1 and CDR2: SGHNT, YYREEE (reference sequence). The CDR3 region has the DNA TGTGCCAGCAGCCCCGGAGGGTCTCCCATGGGCGAGCAGTACTTC. The encoded protein is CASSPGGSPMGEQYF.

This clone came up once. V and J are TRBV28 and TRBJ2-4; 7 bases are shared with TRBD2. The CDR3 length is 18 residues. Trimming took 2 bases from V and 1 from J; bases not matched to a gene: 11. CDR1 is MDHEN, CDR2 SYDVKM, per germline. The CDR3 loop is CASSLGAGLAVAKNIQYF. DNA of the CDR3: TGTGCCAGCAGTTTAGGGGCAGGCCTAGCGGTGGCCAAAAACATTCAGTACTTC.

The gene calls are TRBV5-1 and TRBJ1-6, with D uncertain. Trimming took off 0 bases at V and 8 bases at J, with 9 bases between the two ends. CDR3 length equals 14 residues. Germline assignment: CDR1 SGHRS and CDR2 YFSETQ. The CDR3 is CASSLERSDSPLHF. In DNA, the CDR3 is TGCGCCAGCAGCTTGGAGAGGAGTGATTCACCCCTCCACTTT.

The rearrangement uses TRBV7-9 and TRBJ2-1; 13 bases are shared with TRBD2. The V and J ends lost 1 base and 2 bases, in that order; junction bases with no gene match: 5. The length of the CDR3 is 18 residues. CDR1 is SEHNR and CDR2 is FQNEAQ in the germline V gene (reference sequence). CDR3 region: CASSLELAGGVTYNEQFF. The CDR3 nucleotides are TGTGCCAGCAGCTTAGAACTAGCGGGAGGGGTAACCTACAATGAGCAGTTCTTC.

The chain carries TRBV24-1 and TRBJ1-1; unclear D gene. Trimming pared 2 bases from V and 5 bases from J, leaving 17 bases between. The CDR3 consists of 16 residues. Germline V lookup: CDR1 KGHDR, CDR2 SFDVKD. CDR3 in amino acids: CATSDSAGKGLTEAFF. The CDR3 nucleotides read TGTGCCACCAGTGATTCGGCCGGGAAGGGTTTGACTGAAGCTTTCTTT.

The chain joins TRBV2 to TRBJ2-2, with D possibly TRBD1 on 5 matching bases. Trimming cost V 10 bases and J 0 bases, with 18 bases left between them. CDR1 and CDR2 from the germline V gene are SNHLY and FYNNEI. The CDR3 runs to 16 residues. CDR3 coding DNA: TGTGCCATCTCGACCAAGGACACCGCGAACACCGGGGAGCTGTTTTTT. As protein: CAISTKDTANTGELFF.

The V call is TRBV27, the J call TRBJ1-2, with 8 bases fitting TRBD1. In germline, CDR1 is MNHEY, CDR2 SMNVEV (reference sequence). V lost 7 bases to trimming and J lost 5 bases; unmatched junction nucleotides: 12. The CDR3 extends over 15 amino acids. CDR3 nucleotide sequence: TGTGCCAGCACCCAAACAGGGGGGGTAGATTATGGCTACACCTTC. Translation gives CASTQTGGVDYGYTF.

This clone has only one observation. The chain recombines TRBV5-4 with TRBJ1-1, with TRBD1 identical over 11 bases. This CDR3 contains 15 residues. Germline trimming cut 0 bases from V and 4 bases from J; bases unmatched to any gene: 2. Germline V gene sequence: CDR1 SGHNT, CDR2 YYREEE (reference sequence). CDR3 protein: CASSLVGQGGTEAFF. For the CDR3, the DNA is TGTGCCAGCAGCTTGGTGGGACAGGGGGGCACTGAAGCTTTCTTT.

CDR3: CASTGGTEAFF. The DNA for the CDR3 is TGTGCCAGCACGGGCGGCACTGAAGCTTTCTTT. The chain links TRBV12-3 or TRBV12-4 to TRBJ1-1; D gene uncertain. CDR3 length equals 11 residues. V was cut by 7 bases and J by 4 bases, with 7 bases left in between.

Only one count was recorded for this clone. The rearrangement joins TRBV6-1 to TRBJ2-3, with 8 bases that match TRBD1. CDR3 length equals 16 residues. J was trimmed by 2 bases and V by 2 bases; bases with no gene match: 6. CDR1 MNHNS and CDR2 SASEGT come from the germline V gene. CDR3 protein: CASSEPTGALTDTQYF. For the CDR3, the DNA is TGTGCCAGCAGTGAACCGACAGGGGCCCTCACAGATACGCAGTATTTT.

The chain carries TRBV5-8 and TRBJ1-1; maybe TRBD1 (5 bases). V was cut by 5 bases and J by 3 bases, with 17 bases left in between. Germline values: CDR1 SGHTS, CDR2 YDEGEE. This CDR3 has 15 residues. The DNA of the CDR3 is TGTGCCAGCAGGCCCCGCGGTCGGGGCGACACTGAAGCTTTCTTT. This codes for CASRPRGRGDTEAFF.

V and J are TRBV5-1 and TRBJ1-4; 10 nucleotides line up with TRBD1. The CDR3 runs 17 residues. After removal of 1 base from V and 3 bases from J, the junction contained 6 bases not matched to a gene. Germline lookup yields CDR1 SGHRS and CDR2 YFSETQ. The DNA for the CDR3 is TGCGCCAGCAGCTTGACCCGACAGGGGGCGGCTAATGAAAAACTGTTTTTT. Translating it yields CASSLTRQGAANEKLFF. The full variable domain, in which reference TRBV5-1 and TRBJ1-4 provide the parts outside the CDR3, is KAGVTQTPRYLIKTRGQQVTLSCSPISGHRSVSWYQQTPGQGLQFLFEYFSETQRNKGNFPGRFSGRQFSNSRSEMNVSTLELGDSALYLCASSLTRQGAANEKLFFGSGTQLSVL.

The rearrangement uses TRBV2 and TRBJ2-1; 14 bases are shared with TRBD2. Germline CDR1 is SNHLY and CDR2 is FYNNEI. The CDR3 consists of 18 residues. The J segment lost 2 bases and the V segment lost 3 bases, leaving 6 bases of the junction unmatched. The CDR3 DNA sequence: TGTGCCAGCAGTGACCCGGGACTAGCGGGAGCAACCTACAATGAGCAGTTCTTC. Amino acid sequence: CASSDPGLAGATYNEQFF.

The chain couples TRBV7-8 to TRBJ1-1; 9 bases align to TRBD1. The CDR3 runs to 16 residues. J lost 1 base, V lost 3 bases, and 6 bases had no gene match. From germline, CDR1 is SGHVS and CDR2 FQNEAQ. The CDR3 loop reads CASSFRDRDPNTEAFF. CDR3 sequence (DNA): TGTGCCAGCAGCTTCCGGGACAGGGATCCGAACACTGAAGCTTTCTTT.

In its sample, this clone was seen a few times. V gene TRBV21-1 combines with J gene TRBJ2-7; the tabulated D call, TRBD2, remains unverified against the DNA. TRBV21-1 is marked as a pseudogene. The CDR3 runs to 16 residues. The chain's CDR3 is CASSKEGLAGCYEQYF. In nucleotides, the CDR3 is TGTGCCAGCAGCAAAGAGGGACTAGCGGGATGCTACGAGCAGTACTTC.

The chain recombines TRBV24-1 with TRBJ1-5; D might be TRBD1 (5 bases). V lost 4 bases and J lost 6, with 9 bases in between. This CDR3 spans 13 amino acids. CDR1 KGHDR and CDR2 SFDVKD come from the germline V gene. The CDR3 nucleotides are TGTGCCACCAGTGACAGGGACGCTCAGCCCCAGCATTTT. Translating gives CATSDRDAQPQHF.

The genes are TRBV27 and TRBJ1-5, with 7 bases that match TRBD1. V gave up 0 bases and J gave up 2 bases; unmatched junction bases: 4. The germline gives CDR1 MNHEY, CDR2 SMNVEV (reference sequence). The CDR3 is 16 amino acids. The CDR3 sequence: CASSLSGGRRNQPQHF. The CDR3 DNA follows: TGTGCCAGCAGTTTATCAGGGGGCCGCCGCAATCAGCCCCAGCATTTT.

The chain uses TRBV28 and TRBJ2-7, with D possibly matching TRBD2 (7 bases). Per the germline V gene, CDR1 is MDHEN and CDR2 is SYDVKM. The CDR3 extends over 14 amino acids. Trimming left V 6 bases short and J 0 bases short, with 12 bases between. This CDR3 is CASSKGEGSYEQYF. CDR3 nucleotide sequence: TGTGCCAGCAGCAAGGGGGAGGGCTCCTACGAGCAGTACTTC.

The gene calls are TRBV19 and TRBJ2-7, with 14 bases lining up with TRBD2. The length of the CDR3 is 16 residues. The germline V gene has CDR1 LNHDA and CDR2 SQIVND (reference sequence). Losses at the gene ends were 7 bases for V and 3 bases for J; bases not matched to a gene: 8. CDR3 coding DNA: TGTGCCAGTACCCCATCGGGACTAGCGGGGGACTACGAGCAGTACTTC. Residues: CASTPSGLAGDYEQYF.

This clone came up a few times. The CDR3 DNA sequence: TGTGCCAGCAGTGGGCGGGGACAGAATGAAAAACTGTTTTTT. Its translation: CASSGRGQNEKLFF. The V gene is TRBV2, the J gene TRBJ1-4, with TRBD1 matching over 7 bases. J was trimmed by 5 bases and V by 4 bases; bases with no gene match: 4. This CDR3 has 14 amino acids. Germline V CDR1 and CDR2: SNHLY, FYNNEI.

The chain links TRBV7-9 to TRBJ1-1; TRBD1 aligns across 10 bases. This CDR3 is built from 15 residues. Germline values: CDR1 SEHNR, CDR2 FQNEAQ (reference sequence). With 10 bases clipped from V and 4 bases from J, the junction kept 12 bases outside the gene matches. The CDR3 nucleotides are TGTGCCAACTCAAAGCCGGGACAGGGGTCCACTGAAGCTTTCTTT. This gives the protein CANSKPGQGSTEAFF.

The genes are TRBV3-1 (or the pseudogene TRBV3-2) and TRBJ2-5; no clear D gene. CDR3 length: 14 amino acids. Germline loops: CDR1 LGHDT, CDR2 YNNKEL (reference sequence). Trimming stripped 1 base from V and 3 bases from J, with 9 bases between. The CDR3 DNA reads as TGTGCCAGCAGCCAAGCAAAGGCGGAAGAGACCCAGTACTTC. Protein: CASSQAKAEETQYF.